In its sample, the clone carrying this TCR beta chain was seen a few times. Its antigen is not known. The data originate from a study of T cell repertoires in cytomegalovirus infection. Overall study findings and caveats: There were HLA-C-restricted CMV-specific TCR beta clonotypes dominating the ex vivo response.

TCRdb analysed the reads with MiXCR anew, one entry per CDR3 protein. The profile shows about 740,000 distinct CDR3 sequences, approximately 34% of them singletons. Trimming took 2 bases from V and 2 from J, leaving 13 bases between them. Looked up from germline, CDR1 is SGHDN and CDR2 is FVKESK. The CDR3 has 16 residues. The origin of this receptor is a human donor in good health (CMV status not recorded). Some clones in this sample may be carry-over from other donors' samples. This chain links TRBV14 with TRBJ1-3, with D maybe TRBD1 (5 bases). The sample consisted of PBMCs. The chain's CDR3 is CASSQFRTSAGNTIYF. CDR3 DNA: TGTGCCAGCAGCCAATTCCGGACATCGGCTGGAAACACCATATATTTT.